This TCR beta chain was recovered during a study of a mutant IDH1 vaccine in newly diagnosed glioma. Study overall: Earlier treatment was radiotherapy, temozolomide, or both, with most getting both.

Study-wide findings and caveats: The occurrence of vaccine-induced immune responses was seen in 90% to 95% of patients.

This clone was detected once. No antigen is known for it. There are 14 residues in the CDR3. The germline V gene has CDR1 SGHNT and CDR2 YYREEE (reference sequence). The V and J ends lost 4 bases and 0 bases, in that order; junction bases with no gene match: 3. Time point denoted: week 47, end of study. One vaccine dose held 300 ug of mutant IDH1 20-mer peptide and came with topical imiquimod. In weeks 1, 3, 5, 7, 11, 15, 19 and 23, patients were immunized, eight times in all. Produced via immunoSEQ multiplex PCR; TCRdb's table is partial and in-frame only. The sample lists around 84,000 clones, more than 80% occurring once.

The V call is TRBV5-4, the J call TRBJ1-2; 7 positions agree with TRBD1. Here the sequenced sample was PBMCs, taken from a glioma patient whose treatment included an IDH1 peptide vaccine. The source of this sequence is a man aged 35 to 55 with glioma. This chain's CDR3 is CASSTTGSNYGYTF. Written as DNA, the CDR3 is TGTGCCAGCAGCACGACAGGGTCTAACTATGGCTACACCTTC.